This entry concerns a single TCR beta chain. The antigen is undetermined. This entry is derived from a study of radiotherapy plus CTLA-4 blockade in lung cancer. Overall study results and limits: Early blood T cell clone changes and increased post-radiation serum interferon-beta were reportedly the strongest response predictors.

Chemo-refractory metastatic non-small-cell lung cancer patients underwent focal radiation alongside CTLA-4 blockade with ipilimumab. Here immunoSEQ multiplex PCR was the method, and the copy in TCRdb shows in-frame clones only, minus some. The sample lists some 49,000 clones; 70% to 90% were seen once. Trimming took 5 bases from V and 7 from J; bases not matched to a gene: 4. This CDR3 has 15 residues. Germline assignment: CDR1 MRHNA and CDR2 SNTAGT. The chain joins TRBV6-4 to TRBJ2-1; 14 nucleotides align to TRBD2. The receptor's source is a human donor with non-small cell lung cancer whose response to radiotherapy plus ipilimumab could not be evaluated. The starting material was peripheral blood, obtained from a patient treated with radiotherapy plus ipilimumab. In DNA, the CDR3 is TGTGCCAGCAGTCCGACTAGCGGGAGGGGGAATGAGCAGTTCTTC. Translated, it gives CASSPTSGRGNEQFF.